This TCR beta chain was found in a study of identical twins. Trimming cost V 1 base and J 7 bases, with 7 bases left between them. The CDR3 has 12 amino acids. A note on this clonotype: The antigen is not known.

A universal primer site came from template switching; cDNA carried unique molecular identifiers. TCRdb called the 5' RACE reads again in MiXCR, with one record for every CDR3 protein. The sample includes a few hundred thousand distinct CDR3 sequences, 13% to 15% seen only once; the top ten take roughly 0.43%. General study results and limits: Surplus twin overlap in beta out-of-frame sequences was less pronounced. Zero-insertion analyses could be partly confounded by invariant MAIT and iNKT cells.

The sample was also reused in another study, on yellow fever vaccine responses in identical twins.

This TCR was recovered from a young woman in good health. V usage is TRBV12-3 or TRBV12-4 and J usage is TRBJ2-5; no clear D. The sequenced sample was CD4+ T cells sorted from blood. CDR3 protein: CASSLGRVTQYF. DNA for the CDR3: TGTGCCAGCAGTTTAGGCCGCGTGACCCAGTACTTC.